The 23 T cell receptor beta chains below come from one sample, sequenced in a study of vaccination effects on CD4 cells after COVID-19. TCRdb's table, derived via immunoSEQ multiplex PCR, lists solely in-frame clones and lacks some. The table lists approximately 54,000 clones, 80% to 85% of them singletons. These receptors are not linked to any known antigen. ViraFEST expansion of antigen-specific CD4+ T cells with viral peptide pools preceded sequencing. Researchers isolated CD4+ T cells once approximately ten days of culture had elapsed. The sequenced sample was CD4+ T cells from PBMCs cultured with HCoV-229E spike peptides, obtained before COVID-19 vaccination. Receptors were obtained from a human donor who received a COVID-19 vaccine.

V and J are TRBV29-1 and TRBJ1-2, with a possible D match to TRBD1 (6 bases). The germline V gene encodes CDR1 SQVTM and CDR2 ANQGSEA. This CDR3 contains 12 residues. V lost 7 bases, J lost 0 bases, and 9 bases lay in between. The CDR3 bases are TGCAGCGCACAGGGACCTAACTATGGCTACACCTTC. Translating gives CSAQGPNYGYTF.

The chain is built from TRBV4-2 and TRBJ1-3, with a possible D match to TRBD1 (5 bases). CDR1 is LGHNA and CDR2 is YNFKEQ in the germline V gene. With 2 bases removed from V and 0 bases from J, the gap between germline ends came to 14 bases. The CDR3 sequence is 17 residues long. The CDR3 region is CASSQTLTGVSGNTIYF. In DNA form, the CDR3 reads TGTGCCAGCAGCCAAACCCTCACAGGAGTCTCTGGAAACACCATATATTTT.

The CDR3 bases are TGCGCCAGCAGCTACCGGGCTCTGGGGGCCAACGTCCTGACTTTC. It yields the protein CASSYRALGANVLTF. The rearrangement joins TRBV5-1 to TRBJ2-6; no reliable D call. Trimming pared 3 bases from V and 4 bases from J, leaving 11 bases between. The CDR3 covers 15 residues. Germline CDR1 and CDR2: SGHRS and YFSETQ.

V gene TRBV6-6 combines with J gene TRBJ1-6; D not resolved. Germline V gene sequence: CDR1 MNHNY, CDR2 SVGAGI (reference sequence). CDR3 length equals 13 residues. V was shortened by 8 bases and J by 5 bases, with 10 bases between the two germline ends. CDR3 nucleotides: TGTGCCAGCTCACAATTCGATAATTCACCCCTCCACTTT. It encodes CASSQFDNSPLHF.

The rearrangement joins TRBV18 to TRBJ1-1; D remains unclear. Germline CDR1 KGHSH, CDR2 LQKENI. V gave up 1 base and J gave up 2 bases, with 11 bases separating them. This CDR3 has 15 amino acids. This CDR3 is CASSPLGSGNTEAFF. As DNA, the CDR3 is TGTGCCAGCTCACCACTAGGGAGCGGAAACACTGAAGCTTTCTTT. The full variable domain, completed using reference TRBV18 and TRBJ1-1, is NAGVMQNPRHLVRRRGQEARLRCSPMKGHSHVYWYRQLPEEGLKFMVYLQKENIIDESGMPKERFSAEFPKEGPSILRIQQVVRGDSAAYFCASSPLGSGNTEAFFGQGTRLTVV.

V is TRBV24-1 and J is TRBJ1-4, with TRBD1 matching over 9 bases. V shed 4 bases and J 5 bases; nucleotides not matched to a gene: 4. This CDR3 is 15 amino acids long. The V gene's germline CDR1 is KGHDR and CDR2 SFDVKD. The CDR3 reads CATSDSGTGNEKLFF. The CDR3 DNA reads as TGTGCCACCAGTGACTCCGGGACAGGGAATGAAAAACTGTTTTTT.

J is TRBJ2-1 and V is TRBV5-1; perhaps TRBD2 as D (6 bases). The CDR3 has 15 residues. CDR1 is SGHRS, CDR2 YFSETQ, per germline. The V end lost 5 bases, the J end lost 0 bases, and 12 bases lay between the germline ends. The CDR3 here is CASRRDAVSYNEQFF. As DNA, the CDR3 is TGCGCCAGCAGGCGGGACGCCGTCTCCTACAATGAGCAGTTCTTC.

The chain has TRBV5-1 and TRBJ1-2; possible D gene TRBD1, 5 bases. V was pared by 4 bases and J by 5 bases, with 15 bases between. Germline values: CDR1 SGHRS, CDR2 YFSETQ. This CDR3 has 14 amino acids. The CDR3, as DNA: TGCGCCAGCAGCCAATCCGGGACGCAGTATGGCTACACCTTC. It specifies CASSQSGTQYGYTF.

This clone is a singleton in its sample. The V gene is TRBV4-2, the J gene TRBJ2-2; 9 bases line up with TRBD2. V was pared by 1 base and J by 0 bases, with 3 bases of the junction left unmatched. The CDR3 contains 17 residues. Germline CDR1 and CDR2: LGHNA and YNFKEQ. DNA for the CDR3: TGTGCCAGCAGCCAAGCTAGCGGGGCCTCGAACACCGGGGAGCTGTTTTTT. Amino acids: CASSQASGASNTGELFF.

The CDR3 nucleotides are TGTGCCAGCAGTTCGGGACAGGCAGCGCCGGGCTACACCTTC. It yields the protein CASSSGQAAPGYTF. This rearrangement joins TRBV6-5 to TRBJ1-2; TRBD1 agrees at 8 bases. This CDR3 is built from 14 residues. Germline V CDR1 and CDR2: MNHEY, SVGAGI. The junction had 9 bases not matched to a gene; V was cut back by 4 bases and J by 8 bases.

The CDR3 protein is CASSKVGGLRTDTQYF. CDR3 sequence (DNA): TGTGCCAGCAGCAAAGTGGGGGGGCTCCGTACAGATACGCAGTATTTT. V is TRBV6-2 or TRBV6-3 and J is TRBJ2-3, with TRBD2 as a possible D gene (7 bases). This CDR3 has 16 amino acids. CDR1 and CDR2 from the germline V gene are MNHEY and SVGEGT. The ends were cut back, 6 bases at V and 3 bases at J, with 19 bases in the middle.

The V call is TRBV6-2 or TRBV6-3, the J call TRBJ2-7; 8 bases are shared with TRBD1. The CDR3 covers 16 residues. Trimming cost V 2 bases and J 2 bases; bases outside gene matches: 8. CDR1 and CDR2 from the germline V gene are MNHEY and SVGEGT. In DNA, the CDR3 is TGTGCCAGCAGTTACGGACCGGGACAGGCGCCCTACGAGCAGTACGTC. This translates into CASSYGPGQAPYEQYV.

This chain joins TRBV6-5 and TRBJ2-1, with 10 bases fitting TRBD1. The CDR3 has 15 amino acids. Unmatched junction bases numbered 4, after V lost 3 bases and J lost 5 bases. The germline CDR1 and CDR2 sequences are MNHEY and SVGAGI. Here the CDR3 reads CASSYGDRGDNEQFF. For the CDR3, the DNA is TGTGCCAGCAGTTATGGGGACAGGGGCGACAATGAGCAGTTCTTC.

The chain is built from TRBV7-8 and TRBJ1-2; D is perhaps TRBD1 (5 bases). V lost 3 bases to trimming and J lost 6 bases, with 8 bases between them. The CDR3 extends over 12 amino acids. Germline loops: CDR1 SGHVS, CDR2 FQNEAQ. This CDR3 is CASSFGGNGYTF. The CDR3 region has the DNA TGTGCCAGCAGCTTTGGGGGAAATGGCTACACCTTC.

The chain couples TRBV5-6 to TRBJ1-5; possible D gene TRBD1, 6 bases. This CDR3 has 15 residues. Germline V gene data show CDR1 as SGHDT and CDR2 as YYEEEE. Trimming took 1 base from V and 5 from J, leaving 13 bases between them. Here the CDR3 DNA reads TGTGCCAGCAGCTTGTTTGACAGGTTGGATCAGCCCCAGCATTTT. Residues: CASSLFDRLDQPQHF.

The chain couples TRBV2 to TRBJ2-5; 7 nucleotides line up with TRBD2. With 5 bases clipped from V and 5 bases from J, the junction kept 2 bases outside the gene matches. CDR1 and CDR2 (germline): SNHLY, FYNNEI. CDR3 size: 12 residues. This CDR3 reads CASSIGGETQYF. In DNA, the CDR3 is TGTGCCAGCAGTATCGGGGGGGAGACCCAGTACTTC.

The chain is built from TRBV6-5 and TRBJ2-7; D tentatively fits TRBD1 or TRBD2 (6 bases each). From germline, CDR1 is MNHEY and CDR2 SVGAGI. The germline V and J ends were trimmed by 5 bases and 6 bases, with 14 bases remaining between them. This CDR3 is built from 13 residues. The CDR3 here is CASSQIQGGEQYV. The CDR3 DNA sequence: TGTGCCAGCAGTCAAATACAGGGAGGCGAGCAGTACGTC.

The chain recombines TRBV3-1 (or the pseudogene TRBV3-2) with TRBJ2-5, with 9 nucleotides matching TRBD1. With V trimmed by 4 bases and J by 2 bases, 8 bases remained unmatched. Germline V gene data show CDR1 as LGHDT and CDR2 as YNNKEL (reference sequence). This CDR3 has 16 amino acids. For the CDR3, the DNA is TGTGCCAGCAGCCGACGGACAGGGGCCCGACAAGAGACCCAGTACTTC. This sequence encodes CASSRRTGARQETQYF.

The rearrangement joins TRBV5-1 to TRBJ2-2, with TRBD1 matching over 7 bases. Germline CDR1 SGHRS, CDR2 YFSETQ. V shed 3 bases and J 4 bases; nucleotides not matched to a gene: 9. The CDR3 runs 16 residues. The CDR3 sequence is CASSSDPRQGTGELFF. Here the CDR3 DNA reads TGCGCCAGCAGCTCAGATCCCCGACAGGGCACCGGGGAGCTGTTTTTT. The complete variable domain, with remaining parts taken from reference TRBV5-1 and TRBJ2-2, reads KAGVTQTPRYLIKTRGQQVTLSCSPISGHRSVSWYQQTPGQGLQFLFEYFSETQRNKGNFPGRFSGRQFSNSRSEMNVSTLELGDSALYLCASSSDPRQGTGELFFGEGSRLTVL.

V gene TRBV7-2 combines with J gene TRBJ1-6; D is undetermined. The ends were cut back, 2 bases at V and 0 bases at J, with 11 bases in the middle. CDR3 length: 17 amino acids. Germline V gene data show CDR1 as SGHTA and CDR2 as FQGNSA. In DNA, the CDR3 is TGTGCCAGCAGCTTAATGGCCTCTAGCTCCTATAATTCACCCCTCCACTTT. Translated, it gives CASSLMASSSYNSPLHF.

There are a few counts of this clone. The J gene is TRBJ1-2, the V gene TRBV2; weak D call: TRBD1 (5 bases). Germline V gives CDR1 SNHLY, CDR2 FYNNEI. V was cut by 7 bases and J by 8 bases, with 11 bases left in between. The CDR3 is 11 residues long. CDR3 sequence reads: CASTRGRGYTF. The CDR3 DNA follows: TGTGCCAGCACGAGGGGCAGGGGCTACACCTTC. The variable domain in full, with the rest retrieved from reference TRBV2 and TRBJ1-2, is EPEVTQTPSHQVTQMGQEVILRCVPISNHLYFYWYRQILGQKVEFLVSFYNNEISEKSEIFDDQFSVERPDGSNFTLKIRSTKLEDSAMYFCASTRGRGYTFGSGTRLTVV.

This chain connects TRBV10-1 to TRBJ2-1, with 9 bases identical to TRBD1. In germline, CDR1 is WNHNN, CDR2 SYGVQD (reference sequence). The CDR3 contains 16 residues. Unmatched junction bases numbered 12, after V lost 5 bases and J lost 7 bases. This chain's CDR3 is CASSNPGTGNRNEQFF. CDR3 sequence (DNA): TGCGCCAGCAGTAATCCCGGGACAGGGAATAGGAATGAGCAGTTCTTC.

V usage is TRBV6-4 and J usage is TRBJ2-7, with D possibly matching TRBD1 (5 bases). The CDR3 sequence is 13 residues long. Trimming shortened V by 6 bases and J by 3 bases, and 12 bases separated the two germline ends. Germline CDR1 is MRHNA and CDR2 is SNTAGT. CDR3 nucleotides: TGTGCCAGCAGCCCAGGACAAGACTACGAGCAGTACGTC. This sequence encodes CASSPGQDYEQYV.